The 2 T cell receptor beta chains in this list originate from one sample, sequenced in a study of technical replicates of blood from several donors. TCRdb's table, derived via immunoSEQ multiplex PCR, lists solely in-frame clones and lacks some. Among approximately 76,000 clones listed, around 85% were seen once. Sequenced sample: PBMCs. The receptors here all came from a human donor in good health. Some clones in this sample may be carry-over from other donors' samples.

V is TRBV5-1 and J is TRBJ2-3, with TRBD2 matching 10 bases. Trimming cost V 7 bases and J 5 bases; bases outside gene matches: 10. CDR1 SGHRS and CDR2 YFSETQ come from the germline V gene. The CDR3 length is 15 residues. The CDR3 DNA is TGCGCCAGCCACCAAACTAGCGGGAAAAGAGATACGCAGTATTTT. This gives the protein CASHQTSGKRDTQYF.

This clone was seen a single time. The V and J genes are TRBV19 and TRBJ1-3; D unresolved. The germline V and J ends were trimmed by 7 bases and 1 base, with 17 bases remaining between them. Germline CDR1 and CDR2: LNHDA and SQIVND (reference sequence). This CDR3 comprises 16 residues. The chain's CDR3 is CASTRTGDRSGNTIYF. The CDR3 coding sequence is TGTGCCAGTACGAGAACGGGAGACCGTTCTGGAAACACCATATATTTT.